The 18 T cell receptor beta chains in this list originate from one sample, sequenced in a study of blood T cells in healthy people across ages. With a J-beta primer mix and a sample-barcoded 5' primer, a second PCR ran 7 to 11 cycles. TCRdb independently ran MiXCR on the 5' RACE reads; one entry per CDR3 protein. The data show nearly 1 million distinct CDR3 sequences, roughly 47% seen once. Source material: blood. Receptors originate from an older woman in good health.

This clonotype was picked up many times. This chain joins TRBV7-2 and TRBJ2-7; 10 nucleotides align to TRBD1. V lost 5 bases, J lost 6 bases, and 4 bases stayed unmatched. The germline CDR1 and CDR2 sequences are SGHTA and FQGNSA. The CDR3 extends over 13 amino acids. CDR3 sequence reads: CASSTDRGFEQYF. The CDR3 DNA reads as TGTGCCAGCAGCACGGACAGGGGGTTCGAGCAGTACTTC.

This clonotype was seen only a few times. The chain carries TRBV6-5 and TRBJ2-3; TRBD2 agrees at 12 bases. The J segment lost 2 bases and the V segment lost 5 bases, leaving 5 bases of the junction unmatched. This CDR3 has 16 residues. The germline gives CDR1 MNHEY, CDR2 SVGAGI. CDR3 sequence: CASSRGLAGPTDTQYF. Here the CDR3 DNA reads TGTGCCAGCAGTAGAGGACTAGCGGGACCCACAGATACGCAGTATTTT.

This chain links TRBV6-5 with TRBJ2-7, with TRBD1 as a possible D gene (6 bases). The CDR3 loop spans 15 amino acids. V lost 2 bases and J lost 3, with 14 bases in between. Germline CDR1 MNHEY, CDR2 SVGAGI. The CDR3 loop reads CASSYTDSLSYEQYF. In DNA, the CDR3 is TGTGCCAGCAGTTACACGGACAGCCTGAGCTACGAGCAGTACTTC.

This rearrangement joins TRBV10-3 to TRBJ2-1; tentative D call: TRBD2 (6 bases). CDR3 size: 15 residues. Trimming removed 5 bases at V and 0 bases at J, with 11 bases between. Germline V lookup: CDR1 ENHRY, CDR2 SYGVKD. The CDR3 DNA is TGTGCCATCAGTAGGGACTTCAACTCCTACAATGAGCAGTTCTTC. Its protein product is CAISRDFNSYNEQFF.

This clonotype was counted only a few times. The chain links TRBV21-1 to TRBJ2-7. TRBV21-1 is recorded as a pseudogene. There are 13 residues in the CDR3. The CDR3 nucleotides are TGTGCCAGCAGCAAAACTCCACCCTACGAGCAGTACTTC. Its translation is CASSKTPPYEQYF.

The rearrangement joins TRBV28 to TRBJ2-5; 10 bases line up with TRBD2. The V and J ends lost 2 bases and 5 bases, in that order; junction bases with no gene match: 14. The CDR3 is 18 amino acids. Germline CDR1 MDHEN, CDR2 SYDVKM. The CDR3 loop reads CASSLGFGLAGVSETQYF. In DNA form, the CDR3 reads TGTGCCAGCAGTTTAGGGTTCGGGCTAGCGGGAGTTTCGGAGACCCAGTACTTC.

The chain recombines TRBV20-1 with TRBJ2-1; D might be TRBD1 (6 bases). This CDR3 is built from 14 residues. The germline V and J ends were trimmed by 5 bases and 1 base, with 12 bases remaining between them. CDR1 and CDR2 (germline): DFQATT, SNEGSKA (reference sequence). The CDR3 protein is CSALRQESYNEQFF. CDR3 nucleotide sequence: TGCAGTGCTTTACGACAGGAGTCCTACAATGAGCAGTTCTTC.

The chain links TRBV4-3 to TRBJ1-4, with TRBD1 as a possible D gene (6 bases). Germline values: CDR1 LGHNA, CDR2 YSLEER. The CDR3 covers 15 residues. V lost 0 bases, J lost 8 bases, and 13 bases lay in between. DNA for the CDR3: TGCGCCAGCAGCCAAGATGGGGGCAACGGCGAAAAACTGTTTTTT. It is translated as CASSQDGGNGEKLFF.

The chain employs TRBV6-6 and TRBJ1-2; D unclear. This CDR3 has 14 amino acids. Per germline, CDR1 MNHNY and CDR2 SVGAGI (reference sequence). Trimming removed 7 bases at V and 5 bases at J, with 17 bases between. CDR3: CASTSGVGSYGYTF. The CDR3 bases are TGTGCCAGCACCAGTGGTGTGGGAAGTTATGGCTACACCTTC.

CDR3 DNA: TGTGCCAGCAGTCCCCCGACTAGCGGGAGCCACGGGCAGTACTTC. Its translation is CASSPPTSGSHGQYF. The chain uses TRBV12-3 or TRBV12-4 and TRBJ2-4, with 12 bases identical to TRBD2. The V segment lost 5 bases and the J segment 13 bases; nucleotides outside the gene matches: 12. CDR3 length: 15 residues.

The chain joins TRBV20-1 to TRBJ2-1, with 8 bases lining up with TRBD2. Germline V CDR1 and CDR2: DFQATT, SNEGSKA (reference sequence). Unmatched junction bases numbered 6, after V lost 5 bases and J lost 0 bases. The CDR3 has 15 amino acids. The CDR3, as DNA: TGCAGTGCTTCGAGCGGGAGTCTCTCCTACAATGAGCAGTTCTTC. This encodes CSASSGSLSYNEQFF.

This sequence joins TRBV12-3 or TRBV12-4 and TRBJ2-7; maybe TRBD1 (6 bases). Matching the DNA end better, TRBJ2-5 makes the J call doubtful. This CDR3 comprises 14 residues. In nucleotides, the CDR3 is TGTGCCAGCACCCAACCAGGGGACGGAGAGACCCAGTACTTC. Translated, it gives CASTQPGDGETQYF.

The chain uses TRBV6-5 and TRBJ2-7; D may be TRBD2 (6 bases). There are 13 residues in the CDR3. Trimming took 1 base from V and 3 from J, leaving 7 bases between them. Per the germline V gene, CDR1 is MNHEY and CDR2 is SVGAGI. CDR3 in DNA: TGTGCCAGCAGTTACTGGGGGGACTACGAGCAGTACTTC. Translating gives CASSYWGDYEQYF.

V gene TRBV5-1 combines with J gene TRBJ2-1; the match to TRBD2 covers 15 bases. TRBJ2-7 matches the DNA end more closely, so the J call is doubtful. Germline assignment: CDR1 SGHRS and CDR2 YFSETQ. The CDR3 length is 18 residues. CDR3 coding DNA: TGCGCCAGCAGCTGGGGACTAGCGGGGGGAGGTCGTTACAATGAGCAGTACTTC. Its protein product is CASSWGLAGGGRYNEQYF.

This chain connects TRBV6-1 to TRBJ2-3, with D unclear. The CDR3 contains 12 residues. Trimming pared 1 base from V and 8 bases from J, leaving 7 bases between. The germline CDR1 and CDR2 sequences are MNHNS and SASEGT. DNA for the CDR3: TGTGCCAGCAGTGAAGTGAAGGTTACGCAGTATTTT. Protein sequence: CASSEVKVTQYF.

This clonotype was counted only a few times. J is TRBJ1-1 and V is TRBV15; D gene ambiguous. The germline V gene has CDR1 LNHNV and CDR2 YYDKDF (reference sequence). CDR3 length: 15 amino acids. Trimming removed 7 bases from V and 1 base from J, with 16 bases in between. This CDR3 reads CATKQRPWGNTEAFF. CDR3 in DNA: TGTGCCACCAAGCAGAGACCATGGGGGAACACTGAAGCTTTCTTT.

This clonotype was seen only a few times. The chain recombines TRBV7-8 with TRBJ2-6; no firm D call. The CDR3 consists of 15 residues. Germline V lookup: CDR1 SGHVS, CDR2 FQNEAQ. V shed 1 base and J shed 7 bases, with 11 bases lying between them. DNA for the CDR3: TGTGCCAGCAGCTTAGGGTATTGGGGAGCCAACGTCCTGACTTTC. This gives the protein CASSLGYWGANVLTF.

This clonotype has just a few counts. This sequence joins TRBV29-1 and TRBJ2-5; D is perhaps TRBD2 (5 bases). Per the germline V gene, CDR1 is SQVTM and CDR2 is ANQGSEA. The CDR3 extends over 11 amino acids. The V end was cut by 7 bases, the J end by 3 bases, with 9 bases between. The CDR3 DNA is TGCAGCGCGGACTCGAAAGAGACCCAGTACTTC. It codes for CSADSKETQYF.